This T cell receptor beta chain is drawn from a study of CD8 T cells in Susac syndrome. TCR beta sequences were obtained from blood CD8+ and CD4+ T cells. cDNA came from around 0.5 to 1 ug RNA primed by random hexamers. TCR beta CDR3 was amplified by immunoSEQ covering 54 Vbeta and 13 Jbeta. TCRdb re-called the immunoSEQ multiplex PCR reads with MiXCR, one entry per CDR3 protein. The sample holds tens of thousands of distinct CDR3 sequences; about 92% are singletons and the top ten take 0.52%. The CDR3 is 14 amino acids. The ends were cut back, 5 bases at V and 4 bases at J, with 14 bases in the middle. The V gene's germline CDR1 is LNHDA and CDR2 SQIVND (reference sequence).

The chain recombines TRBV19 with TRBJ1-2; tentative D call: TRBD1 (5 bases). This receptor was obtained from a human donor with Susac syndrome. The sample consisted of CD4+ T cells from PBMCs. The CDR3 protein is CASSAQGISYGYTF. The CDR3 DNA follows: TGTGCCAGTAGTGCCCAGGGTATTAGCTATGGCTACACCTTC.